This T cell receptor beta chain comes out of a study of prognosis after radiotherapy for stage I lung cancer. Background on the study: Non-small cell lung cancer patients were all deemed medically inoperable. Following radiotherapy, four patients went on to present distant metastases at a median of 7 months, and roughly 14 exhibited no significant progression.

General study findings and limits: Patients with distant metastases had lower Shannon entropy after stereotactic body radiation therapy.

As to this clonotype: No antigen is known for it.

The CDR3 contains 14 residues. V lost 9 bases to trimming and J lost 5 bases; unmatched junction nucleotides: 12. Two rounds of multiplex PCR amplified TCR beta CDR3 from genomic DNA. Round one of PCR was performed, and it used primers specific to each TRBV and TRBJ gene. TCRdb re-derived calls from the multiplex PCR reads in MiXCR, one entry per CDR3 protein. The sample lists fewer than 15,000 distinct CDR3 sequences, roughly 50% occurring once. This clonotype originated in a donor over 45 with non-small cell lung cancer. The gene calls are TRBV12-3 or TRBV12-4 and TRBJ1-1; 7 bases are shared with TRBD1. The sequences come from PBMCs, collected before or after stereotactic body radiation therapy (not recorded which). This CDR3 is CASREMSRGTEAFF. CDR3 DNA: TGTGCCAGTAGGGAGATGAGCAGGGGGACTGAAGCTTTCTTT.